Listed here are 9 T cell receptor beta chains from one sample, sequenced in a study of T-cell memory formation after mild COVID-19. MiXCR, run by TCRdb on the 5' RACE reads, gives a single entry per CDR3 protein. The sample has about 57,000 distinct CDR3 sequences, approximately 12% seen once. The sample consisted of PBMCs or a T cell subset sorted from them (not recorded which). Every receptor here comes from a man between 18 and 35 years old who had mild COVID-19 (a few samples of this study predate the infection). Cell type and time point are not known.

This clonotype turned up a few times. V and J are TRBV5-1 and TRBJ2-5; no clear D. Trimming shortened V by 1 base and J by 5 bases, and 12 bases separated the two germline ends. CDR3 length: 14 amino acids. The germline CDR1 and CDR2 sequences are SGHRS and YFSETQ. The CDR3 region is CASSLNGPGETQYF. The CDR3 nucleotides read TGCGCCAGCAGCTTGAATGGGCCGGGTGAGACCCAGTACTTC.

This chain joins TRBV16 and TRBJ2-5; D is ambiguous. Trimming pared 0 bases from V and 2 bases from J, leaving 10 bases between. CDR1 and CDR2 from the germline V gene are KGHSY and FQNENV. CDR3 size: 15 residues. Here the CDR3 DNA reads TGTGCCAGCAGCCAATCCCGGGTCCAACAAGAGACCCAGTACTTC. Translated: CASSQSRVQQETQYF.

The chain joins TRBV12-3 or TRBV12-4 to TRBJ1-1; no reliable D call. The V end was cut by 4 bases, the J end by 1 base, with 10 bases between. CDR3 length equals 14 residues. CDR3 coding DNA: TGTGCCAGCAGTTCTCGGCGAACGAACACTGAAGCTTTCTTT. The encoded protein is CASSSRRTNTEAFF.

This clonotype was detected only a few times. This chain links TRBV9 with TRBJ2-5; 9 positions match TRBD2. The CDR3 sequence is 15 residues long. Looked up from germline, CDR1 is SGDLS and CDR2 is YYNGEE. Unmatched junction bases numbered 4, after V lost 0 bases and J lost 4 bases. CDR3 bases: TGTGCCAGCAGCGTAGGCGGGGGGGCCGGAGAGACCCAGTACTTC. As protein: CASSVGGGAGETQYF.

The chain carries TRBV7-2 and TRBJ1-5; 7 nucleotides match TRBD1. Unmatched junction bases numbered 4, after V lost 4 bases and J lost 4 bases. Germline CDR1 is SGHTA and CDR2 is FQGNSA. The CDR3 is made up of 14 amino acids. The CDR3 loop is CASSYQGGNQPQHF. Here the CDR3 DNA reads TGTGCCAGCAGCTACCAGGGGGGAAATCAGCCCCAGCATTTT.

This clonotype turned up a few times. The rearrangement links TRBV4-2 to TRBJ2-1; TRBD2 might be the D (6 bases). The CDR3 extends over 16 amino acids. The germline V gene has CDR1 LGHNA and CDR2 YNFKEQ. The V end was cut by 2 bases, the J end by 4 bases, with 15 bases between. For the CDR3, the DNA is TGTGCCAGCAGCCAAAGGCGGGGCCGTAATTACAATGAGCAGTTCTTC. Amino acid sequence: CASSQRRGRNYNEQFF.

This clonotype occurred a few times. The chain links TRBV12-3 or TRBV12-4 to TRBJ1-1, with 8 nucleotides matching TRBD1. CDR3 length equals 13 residues. The trim removed 6 bases at V and 6 bases at J, leaving 6 bases unmatched. As DNA, the CDR3 is TGTGCCAGCAGAGGACAGGGAACCTCTGAAGCTTTCTTT. Its protein is CASRGQGTSEAFF.

This clonotype was picked up many times. J is TRBJ2-3 and V is TRBV12-3 or TRBV12-4; the D is unclear. The germline V and J ends were trimmed by 3 bases and 8 bases, with 6 bases remaining between them. The CDR3 totals 11 residues. CDR3 loop: CASSFVATQYF. Here the CDR3 DNA reads TGTGCCAGCAGTTTTGTGGCTACGCAGTATTTT.

CDR3 loop: CASSFSTGGAYGYTF. CDR3 nucleotide sequence: TGTGCCAGCAGCTTTTCGACAGGGGGCGCCTATGGCTACACCTTC. The V call is TRBV7-6, the J call TRBJ1-2; 10 nucleotides line up with TRBD1. V dropped 3 bases and J dropped 4; count of bases not matched to a gene: 5. There are 15 residues in the CDR3. Germline loops: CDR1 SGHVS, CDR2 FNYEAQ.